The sequence of this T cell receptor (beta chain) was determined in a study of identical twins. With no exceptions, donors were healthy Caucasians. CDR1 and CDR2 (germline): LNHNV, YYDKDF (reference sequence). The CDR3 loop spans 16 amino acids. The V segment lost 4 bases and the J segment 4 bases; nucleotides outside the gene matches: 11. With regard to this clonotype: Its cognate antigen is unknown.

cDNA molecules carried unique molecular identifiers, and template switching added a universal primer site. MiXCR, applied by TCRdb to the 5' RACE reads, yields one record per CDR3 protein. The sample yields 400,000 to 500,000 distinct CDR3 sequences, less than 20% seen once. Study findings and constraints: Abundant beta clonotypes from cord blood had fewer insertions, unlike memory repertoires, which showed none.

This rearrangement joins TRBV15 to TRBJ1-2; TRBD1 matches at 8 bases. The source of this sequence is a man aged 45-65 years in good health. The specimen sequenced was naive T cells sorted from blood. CDR3 region: CATSKKQGGGIYGYTF. CDR3 nucleotides: TGTGCCACCAGCAAAAAACAGGGGGGTGGCATCTATGGCTACACCTTC.